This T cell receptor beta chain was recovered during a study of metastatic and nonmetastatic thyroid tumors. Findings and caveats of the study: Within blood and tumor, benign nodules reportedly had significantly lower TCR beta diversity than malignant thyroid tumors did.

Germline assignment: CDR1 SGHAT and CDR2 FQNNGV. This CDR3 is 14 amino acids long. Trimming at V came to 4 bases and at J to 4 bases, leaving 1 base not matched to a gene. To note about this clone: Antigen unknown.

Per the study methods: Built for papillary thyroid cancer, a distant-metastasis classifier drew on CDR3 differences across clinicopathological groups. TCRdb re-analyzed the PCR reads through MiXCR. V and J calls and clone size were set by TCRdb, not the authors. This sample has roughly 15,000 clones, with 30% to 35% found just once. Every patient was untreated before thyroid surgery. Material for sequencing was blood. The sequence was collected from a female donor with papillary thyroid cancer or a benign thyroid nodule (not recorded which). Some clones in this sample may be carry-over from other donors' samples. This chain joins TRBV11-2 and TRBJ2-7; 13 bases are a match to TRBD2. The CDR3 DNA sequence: TGTGCCAGCAGCTGGGGACTAGCGGGATACGAGCAGTACTTC. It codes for CASSWGLAGYEQYF. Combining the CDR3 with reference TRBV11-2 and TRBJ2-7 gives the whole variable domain EAGVAQSPRYKIIEKRQSVAFWCNPISGHATLYWYQQILGQGPKLLIQFQNNGVVDDSQLPKDRFSAERLKGVDSTLKIQPAKLEDSAVYLCASSWGLAGYEQYFGPGTRLTVT.